The 19 T cell receptor beta chains below come from one sample, sequenced in a study of T cells in Graves' hyperthyroidism and ophthalmopathy. What was amplified from RNA transcripts were TCR beta CDR3 regions. First-round RT-PCR targeting the TCR CDR3 was performed with the HTBI primer set. From the multiplex PCR reads, TCRdb called clonotypes with MiXCR, one entry per CDR3 protein. This table has about 590,000 distinct CDR3 sequences, about a sixth appearing once. The sample taken for sequencing was blood. The source of these receptors is a woman between 25 and 40 years old with Graves' hyperthyroidism.

This clonotype has only a few counts. The chain combines TRBV6-1 with TRBJ1-5, with D tentatively TRBD1 (5 bases). Germline lookup yields CDR1 MNHNS and CDR2 SASEGT. Trimming cost V 3 bases and J 3 bases, with 9 bases left between them. The CDR3 extends over 14 amino acids. This chain's CDR3 is CASSDPGPNQPQHF. CDR3 nucleotide sequence: TGTGCCAGCAGTGATCCGGGACCCAATCAGCCCCAGCATTTT.

This clonotype was seen many times. CDR3 sequence: CASSPRFWEQYF. The DNA of the CDR3 is TGTGCCAGCAGCCCACGTTTCTGGGAGCAGTACTTC. This sequence joins TRBV6-2 or TRBV6-3 and TRBJ2-7; D not certain. The CDR3 contains 12 residues. V lost 6 bases and J 7 bases, leaving 13 bases between the germline ends. Germline V lookup: CDR1 MNHEY, CDR2 SVGEGT.

This clonotype has ten or more counts. The chain combines TRBV15 with TRBJ2-5; TRBD2 is a possible D gene (5 bases). This CDR3 has 14 amino acids. Germline V CDR1 and CDR2: LNHNV, YYDKDF (reference sequence). V lost 4 bases and J lost 10, with 19 bases in between. The CDR3 is CATSTVVDDRDQYF. Here the CDR3 DNA reads TGTGCCACCAGCACCGTCGTTGATGATCGGGACCAGTACTTC. Combining the CDR3 with reference TRBV15 and TRBJ2-5 gives the whole variable domain DAMVIQNPRYQVTQFGKPVTLSCSQTLNHNVMYWYQQKSSQAPKLLFHYYDKDFNNEADTPDNFQSRRPNTSFCFLDIRSPGLGDTAMYLCATSTVVDDRDQYFGPGTRLLVL.

The sample holds many counts of this clonotype. V is TRBV7-3 and J is TRBJ2-3, with TRBD2 matching over 10 bases. V shed 5 bases, J shed 1 base, and the junction held 9 bases outside the gene matches. Germline assignment: CDR1 SGHTA and CDR2 FQGTGA. CDR3 length equals 17 residues. The CDR3 is CASSPRASGRGTDTQYF. The DNA of the CDR3 is TGTGCCAGCAGCCCCCGGGCTAGCGGGAGAGGCACAGATACGCAGTATTTT.

This clonotype was seen at least ten times. The rearrangement uses TRBV12-3 or TRBV12-4 and TRBJ2-6; the D gene is possibly TRBD2 (5 bases). CDR3 length: 17 residues. The V end was cut by 2 bases, the J end by 0 bases, with 11 bases between. The CDR3 DNA reads TGTGCCAGCAGTTTATACCGGGATAGCTCTGGGGCCAACGTCCTGACTTTC. This translates into CASSLYRDSSGANVLTF.

J is TRBJ2-7 and V is TRBV19, with D maybe TRBD1 (6 bases). V lost 9 bases and J 5 bases, leaving 17 bases between the germline ends. This CDR3 spans 13 amino acids. Germline CDR1 LNHDA, CDR2 SQIVND (reference sequence). CDR3 sequence reads: CASAILRGDEQYF. In DNA, the CDR3 is TGTGCCAGCGCGATACTCAGGGGCGACGAGCAGTACTTC.

This clonotype was observed at least ten times. The rearrangement uses TRBV28 and TRBJ2-7; TRBD1 matches at 8 bases. The ends lost 7 bases at V and 4 bases at J; junction bases unmatched: 9. In germline, CDR1 is MDHEN, CDR2 SYDVKM. CDR3 length: 14 residues. CDR3 amino acids: CASISQGALYEQYF. The DNA of the CDR3 is TGTGCCAGCATAAGCCAGGGGGCGCTATACGAGCAGTACTTC.

This clonotype showed up many times. The chain uses TRBV28 and TRBJ1-2; D is uncertain. CDR3 size: 13 residues. Germline assignment: CDR1 MDHEN and CDR2 SYDVKM. Trimming left V 7 bases short and J 5 bases short, with 14 bases between. The CDR3 reads CASTRTGSYGYTF. The CDR3 DNA reads TGTGCCAGCACCCGGACCGGCTCATATGGCTACACCTTC.

The chain has TRBV7-2 and TRBJ2-1; no clear D gene. V gave up 1 base and J gave up 0 bases, with 7 bases separating them. In germline, CDR1 is SGHTA, CDR2 FQGNSA. The CDR3 extends over 15 amino acids. This CDR3 reads CASSLELGSYNEQFF. Written as DNA, the CDR3 is TGTGCCAGCAGCTTAGAGTTAGGCTCCTACAATGAGCAGTTCTTC.

Details on this clonotype: At one end, the junction sequence differs from germline, possibly due to a read error. The chain is built from TRBV3-1 and TRBJ2-7; the D is unclear. Looked up from germline, CDR1 is LGHDT and CDR2 is YNNKEL (reference sequence). The CDR3 spans 11 residues. In DNA form, the CDR3 reads TGTCCCAGCAGCCAAAGATACGAGCAGTACTTC. It yields the protein CPSSQRYEQYF.

This clonotype was picked up a small number of times. This chain uses TRBV4-1 with TRBJ1-3; a possible D gene is TRBD1 (5 bases). V lost 1 base, J lost 5 bases, and 18 bases lay in between. The CDR3 sequence is 17 residues long. Germline assignment: CDR1 MGHRA and CDR2 YSYEKL. CDR3 amino acids: CASSQGRQGGVRNTIYF. The CDR3 bases are TGCGCCAGCAGCCAAGGCCGCCAGGGCGGCGTTCGAAACACCATATATTTT.

The genes are TRBV20-1 and TRBJ2-1; 11 bases match TRBD2. The CDR3 length is 17 residues. CDR1 is DFQATT and CDR2 is SNEGSKA in the germline V gene (reference sequence). V gave up 7 bases and J gave up 6 bases; unmatched junction bases: 17. The CDR3 nucleotides read TGCAGTGTTGACGAGGGGGTAGCGGGAGGGCCATTCAATGAGCAGTTCTTC. Amino acid sequence: CSVDEGVAGGPFNEQFF.

Many counts were recorded for this clonotype. The V gene is TRBV5-1, the J gene TRBJ1-1; tentative D call: TRBD1 (6 bases). The V and J ends lost 1 base and 2 bases respectively, with 12 bases between them. In germline, CDR1 is SGHRS, CDR2 YFSETQ. The CDR3 totals 15 residues. CDR3 nucleotide sequence: TGCGCCAGCAGCTTGACTGGGACAAGCAACACTGAAGCTTTCTTT. Translating gives CASSLTGTSNTEAFF.

This clonotype was seen ten or more times. The gene calls are TRBV7-9 and TRBJ2-7, with a possible D match to TRBD2 (5 bases). Trimming cost V 2 bases and J 1 base, with 9 bases left between them. The CDR3 has 14 residues. The germline gives CDR1 SEHNR, CDR2 FQNEAQ (reference sequence). CDR3 loop: CASSLQAESYEQYF. The DNA of the CDR3 is TGTGCCAGCAGCTTACAAGCGGAGTCCTACGAGCAGTACTTC.

This clonotype was counted many times. The genes are TRBV5-8 and TRBJ2-3; 8 nucleotides align to TRBD2. This CDR3 has 14 residues. The V gene's germline CDR1 is SGHTS and CDR2 YDEGEE. The junction had 2 bases not matched to a gene; V was cut back by 0 bases and J by 5 bases. The CDR3 DNA reads as TGTGCCAGCAGCTTGGTTGCGGGAGGAGATACGCAGTATTTT. Translation gives CASSLVAGGDTQYF. Full variable domain (missing parts from reference TRBV5-8 and TRBJ2-3): EAGVTQSPTHLIKTRGQQATLRCSPISGHTSVYWYQQALGLGLQFLLWYDEGEERNRGNFPPRFSGRQFPNYSSELNVNALELEDSALYLCASSLVAGGDTQYFGPGTRLTVL.

This clonotype was detected only a few times. The chain joins TRBV6-1 to TRBJ1-1, with unresolved D. In germline, CDR1 is MNHNS, CDR2 SASEGT. This CDR3 has 13 residues. The V and J ends lost 6 bases and 1 base respectively, with 9 bases between them. CDR3 protein: CASRYTENTEAFF. As DNA, the CDR3 is TGTGCCAGCAGATACACAGAGAACACTGAAGCTTTCTTT.

This clonotype was seen at least ten times. The chain carries TRBV27 and TRBJ1-1; TRBD1 aligns across 7 bases. Germline V lookup: CDR1 MNHEY, CDR2 SMNVEV (reference sequence). The CDR3 runs to 15 residues. V was clipped by 5 bases and J by 1 base; unmatched bases: 7. The CDR3 nucleotides are TGTGCCAGCAGTAACTCCAGGGGGTGGAACACTGAAGCTTTCTTT. Translation: CASSNSRGWNTEAFF.

This clonotype turned up a few times. This chain links TRBV5-1 with TRBJ2-5; 14 bases are shared with TRBD2. Germline V gives CDR1 SGHRS, CDR2 YFSETQ. Trimming removed 4 bases from V and 5 bases from J; junction bases left unmatched: 7. CDR3 length equals 16 residues. CDR3 sequence: CASSPGGLAGVETQYF. CDR3 nucleotide sequence: TGCGCCAGCAGCCCCGGGGGACTAGCGGGAGTTGAGACCCAGTACTTC.

This clonotype was seen ten or more times. This chain connects TRBV11-2 to TRBJ2-7; D gene unclear. Germline V gene data show CDR1 as SGHAT and CDR2 as FQNNGV. V lost 0 bases to trimming and J lost 1 base, with 10 bases between them. This CDR3 is 15 amino acids long. The CDR3 is CASSLDPAKSYEQYF. CDR3 coding DNA: TGTGCCAGCAGCTTAGATCCCGCTAAGTCCTACGAGCAGTACTTC.